The TCR beta chain described here comes from a study of CD8 T cells in Susac syndrome. Study at large: At the time their blood was drawn, patients with Susac syndrome were either therapy-naive, on corticosteroids (with some of them also receiving intravenous immunoglobulin), or on intravenous immunoglobulin alone.

This clonotype turned up a few times. High-throughput TCR beta sequencing covered peripheral CD8+ and CD4+ T cells. Susac syndrome patients met recently defined diagnostic criteria for definite or probable disease. Random hexamers primed reverse transcription of roughly 0.5 to 1 ug RNA. MiXCR, run by TCRdb on the immunoSEQ multiplex PCR reads, gives a single entry per CDR3 protein. The repertoire holds more than 150,000 distinct CDR3 sequences, with 85% to 95% as singletons. Trimming shortened V by 3 bases and J by 1 base, and 11 bases separated the two germline ends. The germline V gene encodes CDR1 SGHAT and CDR2 FQDESV (reference sequence). The CDR3 length is 15 residues.

The chain is built from TRBV11-1 and TRBJ2-3; D is perhaps TRBD1 (6 bases). The origin of this receptor is a human donor with Susac syndrome. The sample was CD8+ T cells from PBMCs. The CDR3 protein is CASSLAAGGTDTQYF. The CDR3 nucleotides read TGTGCCAGCAGCTTGGCGGCAGGGGGCACAGATACGCAGTATTTT.